This TCR beta chain was sequenced for a study of blood T cells in healthy people across ages. Findings and caveats of the study: It was not possible, with unsorted PBMCs, to conclusively compare naive and antigen-experienced cells. More naive CD4+ cells and higher diversity were found in long-lived than in aged donors.

The CDR3 has 13 amino acids. Germline CDR1 SGHTA, CDR2 FQGNSA. On this clonotype: Antigen unknown. At one end, the junction sequence differs from germline, possibly due to a read error.

Isolating PBMCs gave at least 6.5 million of these cells per sample. Primed by a sample-barcoded 5' primer and a J-beta primer mix, a second PCR proceeded for roughly 6 to 12 cycles. TCRdb recomputed calls from the 5' RACE reads with MiXCR, one row per CDR3 protein. The data show fewer than 1.5 million distinct CDR3 sequences, 42% seen once. Sequenced input: blood. This receptor was taken from a woman aged 18-29 years in good health. V is TRBV7-2 and J is TRBJ1-5, with D unresolved. The CDR3: CAGSDHGNQPQHF. As DNA, the CDR3 is TGTGCCGGCAGCGACCACGGCAATCAGCCCCAGCATTTT.